The table lists the clone carrying this T cell receptor beta chain with a few counts. Its antigen is not identified. The V end lost 1 base, the J end lost 2 bases, and 8 bases lay between the germline ends. This CDR3 region has 14 residues. CDR1 and CDR2 from the germline V gene are LGHDT and YNNKEL (reference sequence). The entry originates in a study of blood T cells in healthy people across ages. Sample-barcoded 5' priming and a J-beta primer mix drove a second PCR of about 7 to 11 cycles. A tag from a template-switch adaptor with 12 random nucleotides marked each cDNA molecule. TCRdb independently ran MiXCR on the 5' RACE reads; one entry per CDR3 protein. The sample includes nearly 1 million distinct CDR3 sequences, 51% of them seen just once. General study points: PBMC samples, being unsorted, prevented any conclusive comparison of naive and antigen-experienced cells. Measured against age, TCR beta diversity per million T cells decreased in a roughly linear manner. Not knowing donor CMV status may have confounded expanded clonotype changes.

V is TRBV3-1 and J is TRBJ1-2; D not resolved. Sequences were obtained from blood. The receptor was isolated from a woman aged 55-75 years in good health. For the CDR3, the DNA is TGTGCCAGCAGCCAAGGGCACGGAAACTATGGCTACACCTTC. Its protein is CASSQGHGNYGYTF.